A selection of T cell receptor beta chains follows, all from one sample in a study of identifying expanded T cells in peripheral blood. Assay used: immunoSEQ multiplex PCR; TCRdb lists only in-frame clones, some missing. The data contain under 150,000 clones, 84% of them seen just once; the ten biggest clones take up approximately 3%. The sequenced sample was blood. These receptors came from a person aged 18 to 75 in good health. The CDR3 runs from the conserved cysteine through the conserved F or W. A D gene is named only where the DNA matches it firmly. Size is omitted from some rows. Given values are once, few, many or a class for expanded clones.

clone size	D gene	V gene	J gene	CDR3 protein	CDR3 DNA
-	TRBD2	TRBV7-3	TRBJ2-1	CASSGLAGPYNEQFF	TGTGCCAGCAGCGGACTAGCGGGCCCATACAATGAGCAGTTCTTC
-	-	TRBV6-1	TRBJ1-2	CASSEIRRESGYTF	TGTGCCAGCAGTGAAATAAGGAGGGAGAGCGGCTACACCTTC
-	-	TRBV2	TRBJ2-3	CASSVEDTQYF	TGTGCCAGCAGTGTAGAAGATACGCAGTATTTT
once	-	TRBV7-2	TRBJ1-6	CASTLGGLGMLNSPLHF	TGTGCCAGCACCCTCGGAGGGCTGGGAATGCTTAATTCACCCCTCCACTTT
once	-	TRBV5-1	TRBJ2-5	CASSLSGETQYF	TGCGCCAGCAGCTTGTCAGGAGAGACCCAGTACTTC
once	-	TRBV4-3	TRBJ1-6	CASSQDLNSYNSPLHF	TGCGCCAGCAGCCAAGATCTCAACTCCTATAATTCACCCCTCCACTTT
-	-	TRBV4-1	TRBJ1-5	CASSPGLLEASQPQHF	TGCGCCAGCAGCCCTGGACTGCTGGAAGCTAGCCAGCCCCAGCATTTT
-	-	TRBV9	TRBJ1-2	CASSPGGDGYTF	TGTGCCAGCAGCCCCGGGGGGGATGGCTACACCTTC
-	-	TRBV20-1	TRBJ1-1	CRAQGGTEAFF	TGCAGAGCTCAGGGAGGGACTGAAGCTTTCTTT
-	-	TRBV5-8	TRBJ1-1	CASSWVEANTEAFF	TGTGCCAGCAGCTGGGTAGAGGCGAACACTGAAGCTTTCTTT
-	-	TRBV5-8	TRBJ2-1	CASSLRGPNEQFF	TGTGCCAGCAGCTTACGGGGCCCCAATGAGCAGTTCTTC
-	-	TRBV18	TRBJ1-2	CASSPDRSEGYTF	TGTGCCAGCTCACCCGACAGGTCCGAGGGCTACACCTTC
-	-	TRBV5-8	TRBJ2-3	CASSLGSGFLTADTQYF	TGTGCCAGCAGCTTGGGGAGCGGGTTTCTTACAGCAGATACGCAGTATTTT